The 27 T cell receptor beta chains presented below share a single source sample, sequenced in a study of cytomegalovirus exposure and HLA in healthy donors. Researchers ran the PCR with 60 Vbeta and 13 Jbeta primers. Assay: immunoSEQ multiplex PCR; the TCRdb copy retains only in-frame clones and omits some. The sample lists 150,000 to 200,000 clones, roughly 79% occurring once. Sequenced input: PBMCs. These receptors came from a middle-aged man in good health and CMV-seropositive.

The chain employs TRBV4-1 and TRBJ1-1; no firm D call. Trimming pared 1 base from V and 4 bases from J, leaving 16 bases between. Germline V gene data show CDR1 as MGHRA and CDR2 as YSYEKL. The CDR3 has 16 amino acids. CDR3 nucleotides: TGCGCCAGCAGCCAAGGGGGAGGAAATTGGATCACTGAAGCTTTCTTT. Amino acid sequence: CASSQGGGNWITEAFF.

The rearrangement joins TRBV6-5 to TRBJ1-3; TRBD1 matches at 10 bases. There are 13 residues in the CDR3. Germline CDR1 and CDR2: MNHEY and SVGAGI. V lost 6 bases, J lost 4 bases, and 0 bases stayed unmatched. CDR3 coding DNA: TGTGCCAGCAGGACAGGGGGCGGAAACACCATATATTTT. Amino acids: CASRTGGGNTIYF.

The J gene is TRBJ2-1, the V gene TRBV5-4, with 7 bases that match TRBD1. CDR3 length: 15 amino acids. Unmatched junction bases numbered 8, after V lost 4 bases and J lost 4 bases. CDR1 is SGHNT and CDR2 is YYREEE in the germline V gene (reference sequence). CDR3 loop: CASSVPGQRYNEQFF. The CDR3 nucleotides are TGTGCCAGCAGCGTGCCGGGACAGAGATACAATGAGCAGTTCTTC.

The chain employs TRBV9 and TRBJ1-6; TRBD1 matches at 8 bases. The CDR3 length is 15 residues. Trimming removed 0 bases from V and 8 bases from J; junction bases left unmatched: 4. The germline CDR1 and CDR2 sequences are SGDLS and YYNGEE. The CDR3 loop reads CASSVAGQEYSPLHF. As DNA, the CDR3 is TGTGCCAGCAGCGTAGCGGGACAGGAATATTCACCCCTCCACTTT.

This rearrangement joins TRBV2 to TRBJ1-1; TRBD1 matches at 9 bases. Germline V gene lookup returns CDR1 SNHLY and CDR2 FYNNEI. CDR3 length: 15 amino acids. V lost 4 bases to trimming and J lost 5 bases; unmatched junction nucleotides: 8. The CDR3 DNA sequence: TGTGCCAGCAGTGCCGTAGACAGGGGGGTGACTGAAGCTTTCTTT. Encoded protein: CASSAVDRGVTEAFF.

The chain carries TRBV18 and TRBJ1-6; maybe TRBD1 (6 bases). V was trimmed by 6 bases and J by 3 bases, leaving 15 bases between them. The CDR3 totals 16 residues. Germline V lookup: CDR1 KGHSH, CDR2 LQKENI. This CDR3 is CASSPVGGGYNSPLHF. CDR3 DNA sequence: TGTGCCAGCTCGCCGGTTGGGGGCGGCTATAATTCACCCCTCCACTTT.

The rearrangement links TRBV5-1 to TRBJ2-7; possibly TRBD1 for D (5 bases). The CDR3 totals 14 residues. Looked up from germline, CDR1 is SGHRS and CDR2 is YFSETQ. V lost 0 bases and J lost 3, with 10 bases in between. The chain's CDR3 is CASSLADSCYEQYV. As DNA, the CDR3 is TGCGCCAGCAGCTTGGCCGACAGCTGCTACGAGCAGTACGTC.

This chain uses TRBV9 with TRBJ1-4; tentative D call: TRBD1 (6 bases). In germline, CDR1 is SGDLS, CDR2 YYNGEE. The CDR3 runs to 16 residues. The V end was cut by 3 bases, the J end by 2 bases, with 14 bases between. CDR3 coding DNA: TGTGCCAGCAGCGGCGGAGAGGGGGGGACTAATGAAAAACTGTTTTTT. As protein: CASSGGEGGTNEKLFF.

J is TRBJ1-2 and V is TRBV19, with D perhaps matching TRBD1 (5 bases). V was cut by 3 bases and J by 2 bases, with 13 bases left in between. Per the germline V gene, CDR1 is LNHDA and CDR2 is SQIVND (reference sequence). The CDR3 has 15 amino acids. The CDR3 protein is CASSIFGSGNYGYTF. The CDR3 DNA is TGTGCCAGTAGTATCTTCGGGTCAGGGAACTATGGCTACACCTTC.

This chain uses TRBV30 with TRBJ2-1; TRBD2 matches at 13 bases. The CDR3 extends over 15 amino acids. Germline CDR1 reads GTSNPN; CDR2 reads SVGIG (reference sequence). V shed 4 bases, J shed 6 bases, and the junction held 6 bases outside the gene matches. The CDR3, as DNA: TGTGCCTGGACTGGTGGGACTAGCGGGGTCAATGAGCAGTTCTTC. Protein sequence: CAWTGGTSGVNEQFF.

This chain uses TRBV7-9 with TRBJ2-5, with D maybe TRBD1 (6 bases). The V end lost 3 bases, the J end lost 4 bases, and 18 bases lay between the germline ends. This CDR3 region has 16 residues. Germline V gives CDR1 SEHNR, CDR2 FQNEAQ (reference sequence). The CDR3 bases are TGTGCCAGCAGCTTCGACGGGCAGGGGCGTCGAGAGACCCAGTACTTC. It encodes CASSFDGQGRRETQYF.

This clone was picked up a small number of times. V is TRBV6-5 and J is TRBJ1-1; tentatively, D is TRBD1 (5 bases). Germline values: CDR1 MNHEY, CDR2 SVGAGI. Trimming removed 8 bases at V and 4 bases at J, with 14 bases between. CDR3 length equals 13 residues. The CDR3 DNA reads as TGTGCCAGCGTTACCGGGGGGGGCACTGAAGCTTTCTTT. It yields the protein CASVTGGGTEAFF.

V gene TRBV5-1 combines with J gene TRBJ1-4; 8 bases line up with TRBD1. This CDR3 comprises 16 residues. V lost 4 bases to trimming and J lost 3 bases; unmatched junction nucleotides: 8. From germline, CDR1 is SGHRS and CDR2 YFSETQ. The CDR3 sequence: CASSLTGEMANEKLFF. DNA of the CDR3: TGCGCCAGCAGCCTGACAGGGGAGATGGCTAATGAAAAACTGTTTTTT.

Turning to this clone: The germline gene is not matched at one end of the junction; a read error may be the cause. The V call is TRBV7-9, the J call TRBJ1-4; a weak D match, TRBD1 (6 bases). Germline CDR1 is SEHNR and CDR2 is FQNEAQ (reference sequence). The CDR3 consists of 15 residues. CDR3 region: CASSLAGQLNEKLFF. The DNA of the CDR3 is TGTGCCAGCAGCCTAGCAGGACAGCTTAATGAAAAACTGTTTTTT.

The gene calls are TRBV11-2 and TRBJ2-7; no reliable D call. Germline V CDR1 and CDR2: SGHAT, FQNNGV. The length of the CDR3 is 14 residues. V dropped 0 bases and J dropped 6 bases, with 12 bases sitting between them. The CDR3 coding sequence is TGTGCCAGCAGCTTAGATCTTAATCTCCCCGAGCAGTACTTC. Translation: CASSLDLNLPEQYF.

The chain combines TRBV14 with TRBJ2-1; 9 nucleotides agree with TRBD2. The germline CDR1 and CDR2 sequences are SGHDN and FVKESK. This CDR3 contains 16 residues. J lost 10 bases, V lost 0 bases, and 10 bases had no gene match. The CDR3 is CASSQDRGRGGSEQFF. In nucleotides, the CDR3 is TGTGCCAGCAGCCAAGATAGAGGGCGGGGGGGCAGCGAGCAGTTCTTC.

The V call is TRBV5-1, the J call TRBJ2-3; D is perhaps TRBD2 (5 bases). The CDR3 spans 15 residues. Germline loops: CDR1 SGHRS, CDR2 YFSETQ. V dropped 4 bases and J dropped 0 bases, with 12 bases sitting between them. This CDR3 reads CASSKAAASTDTQYF. CDR3 bases: TGCGCCAGCAGCAAAGCGGCGGCTAGCACAGATACGCAGTATTTT.

The rearrangement links TRBV2 to TRBJ1-2; 9 nucleotides line up with TRBD1. The CDR3 is made up of 14 amino acids. J was trimmed by 8 bases and V by 8 bases; bases with no gene match: 12. Germline CDR1 and CDR2: SNHLY and FYNNEI. The CDR3 DNA follows: TGTGCCAGCGGTATTACAGGGGGCGCTAAGGGCTACACCTTC. Amino acid sequence: CASGITGGAKGYTF.

This sequence joins TRBV7-2 and TRBJ2-1; TRBD2 matches at 13 bases. Trimming took 8 bases from V and 5 from J; bases not matched to a gene: 6. Germline-derived CDR1 and CDR2 are SGHTA and FQGNSA. The length of the CDR3 is 15 residues. DNA of the CDR3: TGTGCCAGCGCGCCGGGACTAGCGGGGAACAATGAGCAGTTCTTC. Protein sequence: CASAPGLAGNNEQFF.

This chain uses TRBV7-9 with TRBJ2-1; the D gene is possibly TRBD2 (6 bases). CDR3 length: 16 amino acids. CDR1 and CDR2 (germline): SEHNR, FQNEAQ (reference sequence). V was shortened by 4 bases and J by 4 bases, with 17 bases between the two germline ends. CDR3 DNA sequence: TGTGCCAGCAGCTACCGAGGGCTAGCGCCTTACAATGAGCAGTTCTTC. It is translated as CASSYRGLAPYNEQFF.

The V and J genes are TRBV2 and TRBJ1-1; maybe TRBD1 (5 bases). Germline CDR1 is SNHLY and CDR2 is FYNNEI. The V end was cut by 3 bases, the J end by 2 bases, with 22 bases between. This CDR3 is 18 amino acids long. This CDR3 is CASSEESTARIINTEAFF. The CDR3 nucleotides read TGTGCCAGCAGTGAGGAGTCGACAGCTCGTATCATCAACACTGAAGCTTTCTTT.

This rearrangement joins TRBV7-9 to TRBJ2-7, with TRBD1 identical over 7 bases. The V segment lost 5 bases and the J segment 12 bases; nucleotides outside the gene matches: 13. The CDR3 length is 13 residues. Germline V lookup: CDR1 SEHNR, CDR2 FQNEAQ (reference sequence). The CDR3 protein is CASSPWPVTGVYF. CDR3 nucleotides: TGTGCCAGCAGCCCTTGGCCCGTTACAGGGGTGTACTTC.

This chain joins TRBV2 and TRBJ1-5; D gene unclear. The CDR3 covers 16 residues. Trimming removed 5 bases from V and 0 bases from J, with 14 bases in between. In germline, CDR1 is SNHLY, CDR2 FYNNEI. The DNA of the CDR3 is TGTGCCAGCAGTTCCCGAGGACTGATTAGCAATCAGCCCCAGCATTTT. This encodes CASSSRGLISNQPQHF.

V usage is TRBV29-1 and J usage is TRBJ2-3; unclear D gene. Trimming pared 6 bases from V and 2 bases from J, leaving 6 bases between. The CDR3 extends over 11 amino acids. CDR1 SQVTM and CDR2 ANQGSEA come from the germline V gene. The CDR3 nucleotides are TGCAGCGTGGAGACCACAGATACGCAGTATTTT. Translated: CSVETTDTQYF.

The chain joins TRBV6-4 to TRBJ1-2; a weak D match, TRBD1 (6 bases). The CDR3 totals 11 residues. The germline gives CDR1 MRHNA, CDR2 SNTAGT. Trimming stripped 7 bases from V and 6 bases from J, with 9 bases between. DNA for the CDR3: TGTGCCAGCATGGGGACACATGGCTACACCTTC. This translates into CASMGTHGYTF.

The chain combines TRBV6-1 with TRBJ1-6, with D hard to call. The CDR3 has 15 amino acids. Looked up from germline, CDR1 is MNHNS and CDR2 is SASEGT. Trimming removed 7 bases at V and 5 bases at J, with 15 bases between. The CDR3 DNA follows: TGTGCCAGCATTTCTCTCTTCGGAGATAATTCACCCCTCCACTTT. Amino acid sequence: CASISLFGDNSPLHF.

The chain employs TRBV5-5 and TRBJ1-5; the match to TRBD1 covers 7 bases. The CDR3 runs 14 residues. The ends lost 3 bases at V and 2 bases at J; junction bases unmatched: 2. Germline V gene data show CDR1 as SGHKS and CDR2 as YYEKEE (reference sequence). The CDR3 DNA sequence: TGTGCCAGCAGCTACACAGGGGGCAATCAGCCCCAGCATTTT. Protein product: CASSYTGGNQPQHF. Full variable domain (rest looked up from reference TRBV5-5 and TRBJ1-5): DAGVTQSPTHLIKTRGQQVTLRCSPISGHKSVSWYQQVLGQGPQFIFQYYEKEERGRGNFPDRFSARQFPNYSSELNVNALLLGDSALYLCASSYTGGNQPQHFGDGTRLSIL.